A selection of T cell receptor beta chains follows, all from one sample in a study of blood T cell repertoires in COVID-19. The protocol was immunoSEQ multiplex PCR, while the TCRdb copy is restricted to in-frame clones and leaves out a portion. This table has roughly 210,000 clones, around 89% appearing once. Sequencing was performed on peripheral blood. Every receptor here comes from a man between 65 and 85 years old with acute or convalescent COVID-19. Both conserved end residues are part of each CDR3. A D gene is named only where the DNA matches it firmly. Expanded clones get a size class; other rows say once, few or many, or leave the size out.

V gene	clone size	D gene	J gene	CDR3 DNA	CDR3 protein
TRBV14	.	TRBD1	TRBJ2-7	TGTGCCAGCAGCCAACAGGGGGTCGGCGAGCAGTACTTC	CASSQQGVGEQYF
TRBV19	.	TRBD1	TRBJ2-7	TGTGCCAGTAATGACAGGGGACCCTCCTACGAGCAGTACTTC	CASNDRGPSYEQYF
TRBV7-9	.	.	TRBJ1-1	TGTGCCAGCAGCTTAGCAGCACTCGAGAGGACTGAAGCTTTCTTT	CASSLAALERTEAFF
TRBV5-5	.	TRBD1	TRBJ1-1	TGTGCCAGCAGCTGGGTGATGGGACAGGGGGCGCCTGAAGCTTTCTTT	CASSWVMGQGAPEAFF
TRBV7-3	.	TRBD1	TRBJ2-3	TGTGCCAGCAGCTTTACCGGGACAGCTTCTGGAGATACGCAGTATTTT	CASSFTGTASGDTQYF
TRBV7-9	.	TRBD1	TRBJ2-7	TGTGCCAGCAGTTCCGCCGAGGGACAGGGCCGCTACGAGCAGTACTTC	CASSSAEGQGRYEQYF
TRBV5-1	.	TRBD1	TRBJ2-5	TGCGCCAGCAGCTTCGGACAGGGTAGGGAGACCCAGTACTTC	CASSFGQGRETQYF
TRBV5-1	.	.	TRBJ2-1	TGCGCCAGCAGCCTCAAGTGGGGGGAAGGTGACAATGAGCAGTTCTTC	CASSLKWGEGDNEQFF
TRBV23-1	.	TRBD2	TRBJ2-7	TGCGCCAGCAGTCAACCCGGGGGACCCCAGCGGGAGGGACACGAGCAGTACTTC	CASSQPGGPQREGHEQYF
TRBV28	.	TRBD2	TRBJ2-3	TGTGCCAGCAGTGGAGGACTAGCGGGAGTTGGATCAGATACGCAGTATTTT	CASSGGLAGVGSDTQYF
TRBV5-1	.	TRBD1	TRBJ1-4	TGCGCCAGCAGCTCGGACAGGGGGAATGAAAAACTGTTTTTT	CASSSDRGNEKLFF
TRBV4-1	.	.	TRBJ2-7	TGCGCCAGCAGCCAATCGCGGCAGGGGCTATCCTACGAGCAGTACTTC	CASSQSRQGLSYEQYF
TRBV6-4	.	.	TRBJ2-4	TGTGCCAGCAGTCATCATGACTTC	CASSHHDF
TRBV5-1	.	TRBD2	TRBJ2-2	TGCGCCAGCAGCTTGTCTAGCGGGAGGACCGGGGAGCTGTTTTTT	CASSLSSGRTGELFF
TRBV7-9	.	.	TRBJ2-7	TGTGCCAGCAGCTCCCGTAGGGGTAAGCACTACGAGCAGTACTTC	CASSSRRGKHYEQYF
TRBV25-1	.	.	TRBJ2-2	TGTGCCAGCGGGAGAACCGGGGAGCTGTTTTTT	CASGRTGELFF
TRBV6-5	.	.	TRBJ2-7	TGTGCCAGCAGCGGTAGGACAGAGCAGTACTTC	CASSGRTEQYF
TRBV5-1	.	.	TRBJ1-2	TGCGCCAGCAGCGGAAGAGGCCCCGCGACGGTTCGGTTGGACTATGGCTACACCTTC	CASSGRGPATVRLDYGYTF
TRBV4-2	once	TRBD1	TRBJ2-7	TGTGCCAGCAGCCCTTCAACTGTAGGGGGCGGCTACGAGCAGTACTTC	CASSPSTVGGGYEQYF
TRBV6-6	few	.	TRBJ2-3	TGTGCCAGCAGTTACTCAACAGGCGCAGATACGCAGTATTTT	CASSYSTGADTQYF
TRBV5-8	.	TRBD1	TRBJ1-5	TGTGCCAGCAGCTACGGGACAGCTAGCAATCAGCCCCAGCATTTT	CASSYGTASNQPQHF
TRBV11-1	.	TRBD2	TRBJ2-1	TGTGCCAGCAGCTTAGACGCGGGAGCCTACAATGAGCAGTTCTTC	CASSLDAGAYNEQFF
TRBV7-2	.	TRBD1	TRBJ1-1	TGTGCCAGCAGCCAAGAACAGGGGTGGGGCACTGAAGCTTTCTTT	CASSQEQGWGTEAFF